The 17 T cell receptor beta chains reported below all come from one sample, sequenced in a study of vaccination and CD4 T cells after COVID-19. As for treatment: approximately nine-day PBMC culture with coronavirus spike peptide pools or control peptides (ViraFEST assay). Cultured CD4+ T cell DNA underwent sequencing with the Oncomine TCR Beta short-read assay. TCRdb analysed the PCR reads with MiXCR anew, one entry per CDR3 protein. This table has 20,000 to 25,000 distinct CDR3 sequences, 35% to 40% appearing once. These receptors lack a known antigen. This specimen was CD4+ T cells from blood, cultured in vitro, taken before SARS-CoV-2 vaccination. The receptor set was obtained from a human donor who had recovered from COVID-19.

The rearrangement joins TRBV5-1 to TRBJ2-1; 7 nucleotides line up with TRBD2. The trim removed 3 bases at V and 7 bases at J, leaving 10 bases unmatched. Per the germline V gene, CDR1 is SGHRS and CDR2 is YFSETQ. This CDR3 spans 15 amino acids. As DNA, the CDR3 is TGCGCCAGCAGCTCGACTGCGGGAGTTGGGAATGAGCAGTTCTTC. Translated, it gives CASSSTAGVGNEQFF.

The V call is TRBV3-1, the J call TRBJ2-3, with D unclear. The CDR3 totals 14 residues. Deletions cut 0 bases from V and 0 bases from J, with 4 bases between. Germline V gene data show CDR1 as LGHDT and CDR2 as YNNKEL (reference sequence). Here the CDR3 reads CASSQEESTDTQYF. The DNA for the CDR3 is TGTGCCAGCAGCCAAGAAGAGAGCACAGATACGCAGTATTTT.

The sample holds one count of this clonotype. This chain uses TRBV27 with TRBJ2-7, with TRBD2 matching 13 bases. Germline V gene lookup returns CDR1 MNHEY and CDR2 SMNVEV (reference sequence). Losses at the gene ends were 5 bases for V and 2 bases for J; bases not matched to a gene: 9. The CDR3 is 17 amino acids. CDR3 sequence reads: CASSRGLAGVFPYEQYF. For the CDR3, the DNA is TGTGCCAGCAGTCGCGGACTAGCGGGGGTGTTCCCCTACGAGCAGTACTTC.

This clonotype has a handful of counts. The CDR3 loop reads CASSLRQTGSNQPQHF. The CDR3 nucleotides read TGTGCCAGCAGCCTTAGACAGACAGGGAGCAATCAGCCCCAGCATTTT. This rearrangement joins TRBV6-4 to TRBJ1-5; 7 positions agree with TRBD1. This CDR3 has 16 amino acids. V lost 6 bases, J lost 1 base, and 9 bases stayed unmatched. Germline CDR1 reads MRHNA; CDR2 reads SNTAGT.

This clonotype has just a few counts. The chain has TRBV6-1 and TRBJ1-3, with D maybe TRBD1 (5 bases). Germline-derived CDR1 and CDR2 are MNHNS and SASEGT. Between the trimmed V and J ends, which lost 5 bases and 7 bases, there was a span of 15 bases. The CDR3 is made up of 14 amino acids. As DNA, the CDR3 is TGTGCCAGCAGTCCGTGGCCGGGGGGGAACACCATATATTTT. Translating gives CASSPWPGGNTIYF.

The chain is built from TRBV5-1 and TRBJ2-3; D is perhaps TRBD1 (5 bases). The ends were cut back, 0 bases at V and 0 bases at J, with 5 bases in the middle. CDR3 length equals 14 residues. The V gene's germline CDR1 is SGHRS and CDR2 YFSETQ. The CDR3 region has the DNA TGCGCCAGCAGCTTGGGACAGAGCACAGATACGCAGTATTTT. Its translation is CASSLGQSTDTQYF.

V and J are TRBV7-6 and TRBJ2-7, with D perhaps matching TRBD2 (5 bases). CDR1 SGHVS and CDR2 FNYEAQ come from the germline V gene. CDR3 size: 15 residues. V was trimmed by 5 bases and J by 0 bases, leaving 14 bases between them. CDR3 region: CASSPQEGSSYEQYF. For the CDR3, the DNA is TGTGCCAGCAGCCCCCAAGAGGGCAGCTCCTACGAGCAGTACTTC.

The chain carries TRBV27 and TRBJ2-5; D remains unclear. CDR3 length: 13 residues. CDR1 is MNHEY, CDR2 SMNVEV, per germline (reference sequence). Trimming took 10 bases from V and 1 from J, leaving 13 bases between them. The CDR3 sequence is CATSRRVQETQYF. Here the CDR3 DNA reads TGTGCCACCTCACGACGGGTCCAAGAGACCCAGTACTTC.

The chain combines TRBV10-3 with TRBJ2-5; D unresolved. CDR1 and CDR2 from the germline V gene are ENHRY and SYGVKD. The CDR3 is 15 residues long. V was shortened by 0 bases and J by 2 bases, with 10 bases between the two germline ends. CDR3 DNA sequence: TGTGCCATCAGTGAGTCCGGGCTACCTCAAGAGACCCAGTACTTC. Its translation is CAISESGLPQETQYF.

The rearrangement links TRBV6-2 or TRBV6-3 to TRBJ2-7; no clear D gene. The CDR3 has 14 amino acids. The V gene lost 0 bases and the J gene lost 0 bases, with 6 bases spanning the gap. From germline, CDR1 is MNHEY and CDR2 SVGEGT. CDR3 sequence (DNA): TGTGCCAGCAGTTACTCTCACTACTCCTACGAGCAGTACTTC. Encoded protein: CASSYSHYSYEQYF.

The chain recombines TRBV6-2 or TRBV6-3 with TRBJ1-1, with a tentative D call TRBD1 (6 bases). The CDR3 is 13 amino acids. V shed 9 bases and J shed 6 bases, with 17 bases lying between them. The germline gives CDR1 MNHEY, CDR2 SVGEGT. The DNA for the CDR3 is TGTGCCAGTACCAGAACAGGGCGGGCTGAAGCTTTCTTT. This encodes CASTRTGRAEAFF.

This clonotype was observed a handful of times. The V gene is TRBV19, the J gene TRBJ2-7, with D possibly being TRBD1 or TRBD2 (5 bases each). The CDR3 runs to 15 residues. The ends were cut back, 5 bases at V and 8 bases at J, with 22 bases in the middle. The V gene's germline CDR1 is LNHDA and CDR2 SQIVND (reference sequence). The CDR3 DNA follows: TGTGCCAGTAGTCTATGGCCCCAAGGTACGGGGCAGCAGTACTTC. Translated, it gives CASSLWPQGTGQQYF.

The chain has TRBV7-9 and TRBJ1-4; D possibly corresponds to TRBD1 (5 bases). CDR1 and CDR2 from the germline V gene are SEHNR and FQNEAQ (reference sequence). V lost 4 bases, J lost 4 bases, and 19 bases lay in between. The CDR3 runs 17 residues. The CDR3 bases are TGTGCCAGCAGCTCCCCCCCTGGGGGGGGTCTTAATGAAAAACTGTTTTTT. Translating it yields CASSSPPGGGLNEKLFF.

V gene TRBV20-1 combines with J gene TRBJ2-1; 8 bases are a match to TRBD1. V lost 6 bases, J lost 4 bases, and 8 bases stayed unmatched. From germline, CDR1 is DFQATT and CDR2 SNEGSKA (reference sequence). This CDR3 is built from 14 residues. In DNA form, the CDR3 reads TGCAGTGCGACGGACAGGGAAAGTTACAATGAGCAGTTCTTC. It specifies CSATDRESYNEQFF.

This chain links TRBV12-3 or TRBV12-4 with TRBJ2-1, with 7 bases lining up with TRBD2. Trimming cost V 3 bases and J 1 base; bases outside gene matches: 0. The CDR3 contains 14 residues. The CDR3 protein is CASSFGGSYNEQFF. In nucleotides, the CDR3 is TGTGCCAGCAGTTTCGGGGGGTCCTACAATGAGCAGTTCTTC.

This clonotype appeared a single time. CDR3 DNA sequence: TGTGCCAGCAGCCCACAGGGGGCGGAAACTGAAGCTTTCTTT. This codes for CASSPQGAETEAFF. V and J are TRBV7-9 and TRBJ1-1, with 9 bases identical to TRBD1. Germline trimming cut 5 bases from V and 5 bases from J; bases unmatched to any gene: 6. From germline, CDR1 is SEHNR and CDR2 FQNEAQ (reference sequence). This CDR3 comprises 14 residues. The full variable domain, completed using reference TRBV7-9 and TRBJ1-1, is DTGVSQNPRHKITKRGQNVTFRCDPISEHNRLYWYRQTLGQGPEFLTYFQNEAQLEKSRLLSDRFSAERPKGSFSTLEIQRTEQGDSAMYLCASSPQGAETEAFFGQGTRLTVV.

V gene TRBV7-9 combines with J gene TRBJ1-3; unclear D gene. Germline CDR1 and CDR2: SEHNR and FQNEAQ (reference sequence). The CDR3 is 12 residues long. This CDR3 reads CAVNLSGNTIYF. For the CDR3, the DNA is TGTGCTGTAAATCTCTCTGGAAACACCATATATTTT.